This entry lists 2 T cell receptor beta chains sequenced from one sample in a study of human T cells and chemical hapten exposure. TCRdb used MiXCR to reprocess the RACE reads, holding one entry per CDR3 protein. The repertoire holds some 100,000 distinct CDR3 sequences, roughly a tenth seen once, with about 2% in the top ten. The time point: patch test 2, 6 weeks after DPC sensitization. Treatment meaning: therapeutic diphenylcyclopropenone sensitization with weekly scalp DPC. The sample here was whole blood, taken in connection with sensitization to the hapten diphenylcyclopropenone (DPC). These receptors were taken from a woman aged 40 to 50 with alopecia areata. Some clones in this sample may be carry-over from other donors' samples.

This clonotype was observed a handful of times. The chain is built from TRBV27 and TRBJ2-7, with TRBD2 matching 7 bases. J gave up 1 base and V 6 bases, and 6 bases lay outside the gene matches. CDR1 is MNHEY, CDR2 SMNVEV, per germline (reference sequence). The CDR3 spans 14 residues. The CDR3 loop is CASRGEGQSYEQYF. The CDR3 bases are TGTGCCAGCAGGGGGGAGGGGCAGTCCTACGAGCAGTACTTC.

This clonotype came up many times. The rearrangement joins TRBV4-3 to TRBJ1-1; 7 nucleotides match TRBD1. This CDR3 contains 15 residues. The junction had 3 bases not matched to a gene; V was cut back by 0 bases and J by 2 bases. Germline CDR1 is LGHNA and CDR2 is YSLEER. The CDR3 region is CASSQDRDRNTEAFF. The CDR3, as DNA: TGCGCCAGCAGCCAAGATCGGGACAGAAACACTGAAGCTTTCTTT.